One sample yielded the 20 T cell receptor beta chains listed below, sequenced in a study of T-cell reconstitution after alpha-beta-depleted transplantation in children. Preparing the TCRbeta library involved the use of unique molecular identifiers. MiXCR, applied by TCRdb to the PCR reads, yields one record per CDR3 protein. The sample contains about 120,000 distinct CDR3 sequences, about 21% of which appear only once. Source: PBMCs, mostly from graft donor cells, taken 180 days after TCRalphabeta/CD19-depleted stem cell transplant. The receptor set was obtained from a male patient between 2 and 10 years old who had a stem cell transplant for chronic granulomatous disease, so the T cells may come from the graft donor.

This clonotype was seen only a few times. The chain is built from TRBV27 and TRBJ1-5; D might be TRBD1 (5 bases). Trimming shortened V by 6 bases and J by 3 bases, and 12 bases separated the two germline ends. Germline loops: CDR1 MNHEY, CDR2 SMNVEV (reference sequence). The CDR3 runs 14 residues. CDR3 sequence: CASRGGGFNQPQHF. The CDR3 DNA follows: TGTGCCAGCAGGGGTGGGGGGTTCAATCAGCCCCAGCATTTT.

This clonotype came up many times. The rearrangement joins TRBV4-1 to TRBJ2-3; a possible D gene is TRBD1 (6 bases). The CDR3 is 14 residues long. Between the trimmed V and J ends, which lost 4 bases and 2 bases, there was a span of 10 bases. Germline assignment: CDR1 MGHRA and CDR2 YSYEKL. The DNA of the CDR3 is TGCGCCAGCAGCCCCCGACAGGTCACAGATACGCAGTATTTT. Encoded protein: CASSPRQVTDTQYF.

This chain connects TRBV29-1 to TRBJ2-2, with TRBD1 matching over 7 bases. CDR3 size: 17 residues. Germline V gene sequence: CDR1 SQVTM, CDR2 ANQGSEA. Trimming at V came to 6 bases and at J to 4 bases, leaving 17 bases not matched to a gene. The CDR3 spells CSVGGVVQGSPTGELFF. Written as DNA, the CDR3 is TGCAGCGTAGGAGGAGTGGTACAGGGGTCACCCACCGGGGAGCTGTTTTTT.

The table lists this clonotype with a few counts. The rearrangement joins TRBV5-1 to TRBJ2-1; 11 nucleotides line up with TRBD2. V lost 4 bases and J lost 5; bases outside the gene matches: 8. Germline values: CDR1 SGHRS, CDR2 YFSETQ. The CDR3 loop spans 16 amino acids. Written as DNA, the CDR3 is TGCGCCAGCAGCCATTCTGGGACTAGCGGTAACAATGAGCAGTTCTTC. It codes for CASSHSGTSGNNEQFF.

The rearrangement joins TRBV5-6 to TRBJ1-5, with D perhaps TRBD1 (6 bases). V shed 4 bases and J shed 4 bases, with 15 bases lying between them. CDR1 is SGHDT, CDR2 YYEEEE, per germline. This CDR3 comprises 15 residues. CDR3: CASSRSGGPNQPQHF. CDR3 nucleotides: TGTGCCAGCAGCCGGTCCGGGGGGCCAAATCAGCCCCAGCATTTT.

A few counts support this clonotype. The chain combines TRBV20-1 with TRBJ1-2; D unclear. The CDR3 totals 9 residues. The V gene's germline CDR1 is DFQATT and CDR2 SNEGSKA (reference sequence). Trimming took off 6 bases at V and 5 bases at J, with 4 bases between the two ends. CDR3 sequence reads: CSAGYGYTF. The CDR3 nucleotides are TGCAGTGCGGGTTATGGCTACACCTTC.

This clonotype was observed at least ten times. The chain has TRBV12-3 or TRBV12-4 and TRBJ2-7; TRBD1 is a possible D gene (6 bases). V was clipped by 5 bases and J by 4 bases, with 15 bases between them. The CDR3 length is 14 residues. CDR3 region: CASSPRQVTYEQYF. Here the CDR3 DNA reads TGTGCCAGCAGTCCCAGACAGGTCACTTACGAGCAGTACTTC.

This clonotype was seen a few times. J is TRBJ1-1 and V is TRBV12-3 or TRBV12-4; the D is unclear. The CDR3 is 12 residues long. The ends were cut back, 1 base at V and 7 bases at J, with 7 bases in the middle. The CDR3 DNA sequence: TGTGCCAGCAGTTTAGGACCGATTGAAGCTTTCTTT. The encoded protein is CASSLGPIEAFF.

This clonotype was seen many times. The V and J genes are TRBV19 and TRBJ2-1; 12 bases are shared with TRBD2. Trimming at V came to 4 bases and at J to 2 bases, leaving 6 bases not matched to a gene. Germline-derived CDR1 and CDR2 are LNHDA and SQIVND (reference sequence). The CDR3 runs 17 residues. The chain's CDR3 is CASSTRLAGAPYNEQFF. CDR3 nucleotide sequence: TGTGCCAGTAGTACAAGACTAGCGGGGGCCCCCTACAATGAGCAGTTCTTC.

This rearrangement joins TRBV6-1 to TRBJ2-7; 9 bases fit TRBD2. Germline trimming cut 6 bases from V and 4 bases from J; bases unmatched to any gene: 7. Germline assignment: CDR1 MNHNS and CDR2 SASEGT. This CDR3 region has 14 residues. CDR3 in amino acids: CASRATSGFYEQYF. The CDR3 DNA reads TGTGCCAGCAGAGCGACTAGCGGATTTTACGAGCAGTACTTC.

The rearrangement links TRBV4-3 to TRBJ2-1; D is uncertain. The CDR3 covers 13 residues. Germline V CDR1 and CDR2: LGHNA, YSLEER. Trimming took off 0 bases at V and 3 bases at J, with 3 bases between the two ends. The CDR3 DNA reads as TGCGCCAGCAGCCAAGAGGTCTACAATGAGCAGTTCTTC. Its protein product is CASSQEVYNEQFF.

This clonotype has at least ten counts. The V gene is TRBV29-1, the J gene TRBJ1-5, with 9 bases aligning to TRBD1. The CDR3 sequence is 14 residues long. CDR1 SQVTM and CDR2 ANQGSEA come from the germline V gene. Trimming removed 4 bases from V and 5 bases from J; junction bases left unmatched: 6. CDR3 loop: CSVVGTGPHQPQHF. CDR3 DNA: TGCAGCGTTGTTGGGACAGGGCCGCATCAGCCCCAGCATTTT.

The CDR3 protein is CSAEDTPNYGYTF. The CDR3 DNA reads as TGCAGTGCTGAGGACACTCCTAACTATGGCTACACCTTC. The chain is built from TRBV20-1 and TRBJ1-2; D might be TRBD1 (5 bases). V gave up 5 bases and J gave up 0 bases, with 10 bases separating them. The CDR3 is made up of 13 amino acids. Germline values: CDR1 DFQATT, CDR2 SNEGSKA (reference sequence).

The CDR3 is CASSLGKGYEQFF. In nucleotides, the CDR3 is TGTGCCAGCAGTTTGGGGAAGGGGTATGAGCAGTTCTTC. The rearrangement uses TRBV12-3 or TRBV12-4 and TRBJ2-1; maybe TRBD1 (5 bases). The CDR3 has 13 amino acids. Trimming removed 3 bases at V and 8 bases at J, with 11 bases between.

The chain carries TRBV29-1 and TRBJ2-7; D is ambiguous. Germline lookup yields CDR1 SQVTM and CDR2 ANQGSEA. Trimming cost V 6 bases and J 3 bases, with 9 bases left between them. This CDR3 is built from 11 residues. Here the CDR3 reads CSVVVIYEQYF. In DNA form, the CDR3 reads TGCAGCGTAGTCGTTATCTACGAGCAGTACTTC.

The chain recombines TRBV12-3 or TRBV12-4 with TRBJ2-7; 9 nucleotides align to TRBD1. The CDR3 is made up of 14 amino acids. Trimming removed 5 bases from V and 6 bases from J; junction bases left unmatched: 8. In nucleotides, the CDR3 is TGTGCCAGCAGTCAAGGACAGGGGTACACCGAGCAGTACTTC. Translated: CASSQGQGYTEQYF.

This clonotype was counted at least ten times. The CDR3 region has the DNA TGCAGCGTCAACAGGGAGGGCCTTGAAGCTTTCTTT. Its protein is CSVNREGLEAFF. The chain recombines TRBV29-1 with TRBJ1-1; D may be TRBD1 (6 bases). Germline V gene lookup returns CDR1 SQVTM and CDR2 ANQGSEA. Trimming shortened V by 6 bases and J by 7 bases, and 15 bases separated the two germline ends. The CDR3 consists of 12 residues.

V gene TRBV3-1 combines with J gene TRBJ2-6; unclear D gene. This CDR3 comprises 16 residues. V dropped 1 base and J dropped 4 bases, with 11 bases sitting between them. CDR1 and CDR2 (germline): LGHDT, YNNKEL (reference sequence). The CDR3 loop is CASSQGVVGGANVLTF. In DNA form, the CDR3 reads TGTGCCAGCAGCCAAGGTGTGGTGGGCGGGGCCAACGTCCTGACTTTC. Full variable domain (remainder filled in from reference TRBV3-1 and TRBJ2-6): DTAVSQTPKYLVTQMGNDKSIKCEQNLGHDTMYWYKQDSKKFLKIMFSYNNKELIINETVPNRFSPKSPDKAHLNLHINSLELGDSAVYFCASSQGVVGGANVLTFGAGSRLTVL.

The table lists this clonotype with many counts. J is TRBJ2-1 and V is TRBV5-5; a possible D gene is TRBD2 (7 bases). The germline V and J ends were trimmed by 1 base and 3 bases, with 17 bases remaining between them. CDR3 size: 17 residues. Germline V CDR1 and CDR2: SGHKS, YYEKEE (reference sequence). The DNA for the CDR3 is TGTGCCAGCAGCTTGTTTGCGGCGGGGGCTCTCTACAATGAGCAGTTCTTC. It yields the protein CASSLFAAGALYNEQFF.

The rearrangement uses TRBV24-1 and TRBJ2-7, with TRBD1 identical over 10 bases. Per germline, CDR1 KGHDR and CDR2 SFDVKD. This CDR3 contains 16 residues. The ends lost 9 bases at V and 5 bases at J; junction bases unmatched: 15. CDR3 region: CATCALPGQGIHEQYF. CDR3 DNA sequence: TGTGCCACCTGCGCCCTACCGGGACAGGGGATCCACGAGCAGTACTTC.